The clone carrying this T cell receptor (beta chain) was picked up a small number of times. A second PCR of roughly 7 to 11 cycles used a sample-barcoded 5' primer and a J-beta primer mix. TCRdb reanalysed the 5' RACE reads using MiXCR and keeps one entry per CDR3 protein. The data show about a million distinct CDR3 sequences, 48% seen once. These data come from a study of blood T cells in healthy people across ages. Turning to the study itself: Template switching captured about one barcoded beta molecule per two T cells.

PBMCs numbering at least 6 million were isolated per sample. Specimen: blood. This TCR was sampled from a man aged 25 to 45 in good health.

The DNA of the CDR3 is TGTGCCAGCAGTTCGACTAGCGGGGGGGCCTTCCCCAATGAGCAGTTCTTC. It specifies CASSSTSGGAFPNEQFF. This chain joins TRBV27 and TRBJ2-1, with 14 positions matching TRBD2. Germline loops: CDR1 MNHEY, CDR2 SMNVEV (reference sequence). Trimming cost V 4 bases and J 6 bases; bases outside gene matches: 8. The CDR3 sequence is 17 residues long.